Below are 25 T cell receptor beta chains sequenced from a single sample in a study of T cells in Graves' hyperthyroidism and ophthalmopathy (dated by TCRdb to about 2019). The library was made by multiplex PCR. Data came from an Illumina HiSeq 2000. The TCR beta CDR3 regions were amplified from the RNA transcripts. For the first round of RT-PCR on the TCR CDR3, the HTBI primer set was used together with the Qiagen OneStep RT-PCR kit. TCRdb trimmed public reads at Q25 via fastp, called clones via MiXCR and kept in-frame beta chains. Rows are unified per CDR3 protein, each entry keeping the most common DNA and genes. This sample gives around 350,000 distinct CDR3 sequences in total; 20% to 25% of them show up just once. Around 79% of the sample comes from the top ten. The sample taken for sequencing was blood. The receptors stem from a man in his fifties with Graves' hyperthyroidism.

Many counts were recorded for this clonotype. The V call is TRBV7-3, the J call TRBJ2-5, with D uncertain. V lost 5 bases and J 6 bases, leaving 16 bases between the germline ends. The CDR3 totals 14 residues. Germline loops: CDR1 SGHTA, CDR2 FQGTGA. The CDR3 bases are TGTGCCAGCAGCCGGACCGCCGGAAGCAAGACCCAGTACTTC. Protein: CASSRTAGSKTQYF.

There are many counts of this clonotype. The V call is TRBV7-3, the J call TRBJ2-1; tentative D call: TRBD2 (6 bases). The V end lost 3 bases, the J end lost 7 bases, and 13 bases lay between the germline ends. The CDR3 consists of 14 residues. The germline CDR1 and CDR2 sequences are SGHTA and FQGTGA. Written as DNA, the CDR3 is TGTGCCAGCAGCTTTGGCGGGATTGGGAATGAGCAGTTCTTC. Its translation is CASSFGGIGNEQFF.

This clonotype was counted at least ten times. The chain couples TRBV6-1 to TRBJ2-3, with 11 bases lining up with TRBD1. V shed 0 bases and J 4 bases; nucleotides not matched to a gene: 3. Germline V lookup: CDR1 MNHNS, CDR2 SASEGT. The CDR3 is made up of 16 amino acids. The DNA of the CDR3 is TGTGCCAGCAGTGAAGCTTGGGACAGGGGGTCAGATACGCAGTATTTT. Amino acids: CASSEAWDRGSDTQYF.

The sample holds a few counts of this clonotype. The chain is built from TRBV15 and TRBJ2-1, with no clear D. The germline gives CDR1 LNHNV, CDR2 YYDKDF (reference sequence). This CDR3 spans 12 amino acids. V lost 2 bases and J lost 6, with 5 bases in between. The CDR3 DNA reads TGTGCCACCAGCAGATTTAGCAATGAGCAGTTCTTC. Its translation: CATSRFSNEQFF.

V gene TRBV27 combines with J gene TRBJ2-7, with D possibly being TRBD1 (6 bases). Germline V gene data show CDR1 as MNHEY and CDR2 as SMNVEV (reference sequence). This CDR3 is 14 amino acids long. Trimming cost V 1 base and J 3 bases, with 10 bases left between them. The CDR3 reads CASSLFGTNYEQYF. In DNA, the CDR3 is TGTGCCAGCAGTTTATTCGGGACAAACTACGAGCAGTACTTC.

This clonotype was seen many times. The V and J genes are TRBV12-3 or TRBV12-4 and TRBJ2-1; 9 bases are a match to TRBD2. The J segment lost 3 bases and the V segment lost 3 bases, leaving 6 bases of the junction unmatched. The CDR3 is 16 amino acids. CDR3 bases: TGTGCCAGCAGTTTCAGAGGACTAGCGTTCTACAATGAGCAGTTCTTC. Its translation: CASSFRGLAFYNEQFF.

The chain carries TRBV2 and TRBJ1-4; D is perhaps TRBD1 (6 bases). V was shortened by 3 bases and J by 5 bases, with 13 bases between the two germline ends. CDR1 is SNHLY, CDR2 FYNNEI, per germline. The CDR3 length is 15 residues. In nucleotides, the CDR3 is TGTGCCAGCAGTGATTCCGGGACAAGCAATGAAAAACTGTTTTTT. Amino acids: CASSDSGTSNEKLFF.

The J gene is TRBJ2-7, the V gene TRBV27; possibly TRBD2 for D (6 bases). The length of the CDR3 is 15 residues. V dropped 1 base and J dropped 2 bases, with 12 bases sitting between them. Per the germline V gene, CDR1 is MNHEY and CDR2 is SMNVEV (reference sequence). The CDR3, as DNA: TGTGCCAGCAGTTTATTTTTAGCGGCCACCTACGAGCAGTACTTC. Protein product: CASSLFLAATYEQYF.

At least ten counts were recorded for this clonotype. The chain employs TRBV3-1 and TRBJ1-1, with no clear D. CDR1 LGHDT and CDR2 YNNKEL come from the germline V gene (reference sequence). V lost 2 bases to trimming and J lost 7 bases, with 11 bases between them. There are 13 residues in the CDR3. CDR3 in DNA: TGTGCCAGCAGCCAATCGGGGTACGGTGAAGCTTTCTTT. Protein sequence: CASSQSGYGEAFF. Supplemented by reference TRBV3-1 and TRBJ1-1, the full variable domain reads DTAVSQTPKYLVTQMGNDKSIKCEQNLGHDTMYWYKQDSKKFLKIMFSYNNKELIINETVPNRFSPKSPDKAHLNLHINSLELGDSAVYFCASSQSGYGEAFFGQGTRLTVV.

At least ten counts were recorded for this clonotype. The rearrangement links TRBV12-3 or TRBV12-4 to TRBJ2-5; TRBD2 aligns across 10 bases. This CDR3 has 15 amino acids. V lost 3 bases and J lost 2; bases outside the gene matches: 3. CDR3 in amino acids: CASSFTSGAQETQYF. The CDR3, as DNA: TGTGCCAGCAGTTTTACTAGCGGGGCACAAGAGACCCAGTACTTC.

This rearrangement joins TRBV30 to TRBJ2-7; D might be TRBD1 or TRBD2, each matching 5 bases. The V end lost 8 bases, the J end lost 3 bases, and 17 bases lay between the germline ends. Germline CDR1 reads GTSNPN; CDR2 reads SVGIG (reference sequence). The CDR3 runs to 13 residues. CDR3 loop: CAKSWGKGYEQYF. The DNA of the CDR3 is TGTGCCAAATCCTGGGGGAAGGGCTACGAGCAGTACTTC. Using reference TRBV30 and TRBJ2-7 for the parts outside the CDR3, the full variable domain is SQTIHQWPATLVQPVGSPLSLECTVEGTSNPNLYWYRQAAGRGLQLLFYSVGIGQISSEVPQNLSASRPQDRQFILSSKKLLLSDSGFYLCAKSWGKGYEQYFGPGTRLTVT.

This clonotype showed up just a few times. V is TRBV29-1 and J is TRBJ1-1; D might be TRBD1 (6 bases). Germline assignment: CDR1 SQVTM and CDR2 ANQGSEA. CDR3 length equals 13 residues. The V end lost 4 bases, the J end lost 2 bases, and 11 bases lay between the germline ends. In nucleotides, the CDR3 is TGCAGCGTTGCACCAGGGGTAAACACTGAAGCTTTCTTT. Protein product: CSVAPGVNTEAFF. Supplemented by reference TRBV29-1 and TRBJ1-1, the full variable domain reads SAVISQKPSRDICQRGTSLTIQCQVDSQVTMMFWYRQQPGQSLTLIATANQGSEATYESGFVIDKFPISRPNLTFSTLTVSNMSPEDSSIYLCSVAPGVNTEAFFGQGTRLTVV.

This clonotype was counted only a few times. The chain links TRBV20-1 to TRBJ2-7, with 8 nucleotides matching TRBD2. CDR1 is DFQATT, CDR2 SNEGSKA, per germline (reference sequence). The CDR3 totals 14 residues. The ends lost 5 bases at V and 1 base at J; junction bases unmatched: 7. For the CDR3, the DNA is TGCAGTGCTCCGATCGGCGGGAGGTCCTACGAGCAGTACTTC. Translation: CSAPIGGRSYEQYF.

This clonotype has just a few counts. The rearrangement uses TRBV3-1 and TRBJ2-7; perhaps TRBD1 as D (5 bases). The CDR3 consists of 14 residues. With 0 bases removed from V and 3 bases from J, the gap between germline ends came to 9 bases. From germline, CDR1 is LGHDT and CDR2 YNNKEL (reference sequence). CDR3 sequence (DNA): TGTGCCAGCAGCCAAGAATGGGGCAACTACGAGCAGTACTTC. Protein: CASSQEWGNYEQYF.

This CDR3 is CASSRAGGGYEQYF. CDR3 nucleotides: TGTGCCAGCAGCCGAGCGGGAGGGGGCTACGAGCAGTACTTC. This chain connects TRBV7-9 to TRBJ2-7, with TRBD2 identical over 10 bases. CDR3 length: 14 amino acids. Trimming removed 5 bases from V and 3 bases from J; junction bases left unmatched: 4. Germline CDR1 SEHNR, CDR2 FQNEAQ (reference sequence). The full variable domain, rest sourced from reference TRBV7-9 and TRBJ2-7, is DTGVSQNPRHKITKRGQNVTFRCDPISEHNRLYWYRQTLGQGPEFLTYFQNEAQLEKSRLLSDRFSAERPKGSFSTLEIQRTEQGDSAMYLCASSRAGGGYEQYFGPGTRLTVT.

This clonotype was detected only once. The chain links TRBV4-1 to TRBJ1-6; 8 bases map to TRBD1. Trimming took 4 bases from V and 6 from J; bases not matched to a gene: 8. The length of the CDR3 is 16 residues. CDR1 MGHRA and CDR2 YSYEKL come from the germline V gene. The CDR3 is CASSPRQGTGNSPLHF. The CDR3 nucleotides read TGCGCCAGCAGCCCCCGACAGGGGACGGGTAATTCACCCCTCCACTTT.

Ten or more counts support this clonotype. This chain links TRBV5-1 with TRBJ2-2; D gene ambiguous. Germline lookup yields CDR1 SGHRS and CDR2 YFSETQ. Trimming cost V 6 bases and J 2 bases, with 2 bases left between them. This CDR3 spans 11 amino acids. The CDR3 DNA is TGCGCCAGCACTAACACCGGGGAGCTGTTTTTT. Translating it yields CASTNTGELFF.

The chain links TRBV14 to TRBJ2-1, with 7 positions matching TRBD2. This CDR3 is 13 amino acids long. V lost 4 bases and J lost 9; bases outside the gene matches: 6. Looked up from germline, CDR1 is SGHDN and CDR2 is FVKESK. The CDR3 sequence: CASSRGGRAEQFF. In DNA, the CDR3 is TGTGCCAGCAGCCGAGGTGGGAGGGCTGAGCAGTTCTTC.

This clonotype was counted only a few times. V and J are TRBV5-1 and TRBJ2-7; no reliable D call. CDR3 length: 11 amino acids. Germline V CDR1 and CDR2: SGHRS, YFSETQ. V lost 0 bases to trimming and J lost 8 bases, with 6 bases between them. The CDR3 sequence: CASSLEGKQYF. The CDR3 region has the DNA TGCGCCAGCAGCTTGGAAGGGAAGCAGTACTTC. The variable domain in full, completed from reference TRBV5-1 and TRBJ2-7, reads KAGVTQTPRYLIKTRGQQVTLSCSPISGHRSVSWYQQTPGQGLQFLFEYFSETQRNKGNFPGRFSGRQFSNSRSEMNVSTLELGDSALYLCASSLEGKQYFGPGTRLTVT.

Ten or more counts support this clonotype. This chain joins TRBV3-1 and TRBJ2-7; no firm D call. V was pared by 0 bases and J by 7 bases, with 7 bases between. The CDR3 extends over 12 amino acids. Germline CDR1 and CDR2: LGHDT and YNNKEL (reference sequence). Written as DNA, the CDR3 is TGTGCCAGCAGCCAAGATACGAGGGAGCAGTACTTC. This encodes CASSQDTREQYF.

There are a few counts of this clonotype. This chain links TRBV2 with TRBJ2-5; D may be TRBD2 (6 bases). The CDR3 loop spans 14 amino acids. With 4 bases removed from V and 1 base from J, the gap between germline ends came to 10 bases. Germline assignment: CDR1 SNHLY and CDR2 FYNNEI. The CDR3 region is CASSGSSGQETQYF. In DNA, the CDR3 is TGTGCCAGCAGTGGGAGTAGCGGCCAAGAGACCCAGTACTTC.

The rearrangement links TRBV10-1 to TRBJ2-7, with D possibly being TRBD2 (6 bases). This CDR3 is 15 amino acids long. The V end lost 0 bases, the J end lost 5 bases, and 14 bases lay between the germline ends. CDR1 is WNHNN and CDR2 is SYGVQD in the germline V gene (reference sequence). CDR3 in DNA: TGCGCCAGCAGTGAGTCCCGGGGGAGGACGGACGAGCAGTACTTC. Translation: CASSESRGRTDEQYF.

Only one count was recorded for this clonotype. Here the CDR3 DNA reads TGCAGTGCCCCCCCGGACAGGTTGTACAATGAGCAGTTCTTC. Its translation: CSAPPDRLYNEQFF. The gene calls are TRBV20-1 and TRBJ2-1; 7 positions match TRBD1. CDR1 is DFQATT, CDR2 SNEGSKA, per germline (reference sequence). After removal of 6 bases from V and 4 bases from J, the junction contained 9 bases not matched to a gene. The CDR3 loop spans 14 amino acids.

This rearrangement joins TRBV30 to TRBJ2-1; 9 nucleotides align to TRBD2. Germline lookup yields CDR1 GTSNPN and CDR2 SVGIG (reference sequence). Germline trimming cut 2 bases from V and 9 bases from J; bases unmatched to any gene: 8. CDR3 length equals 14 residues. In DNA, the CDR3 is TGTGCCTGGAGTTTAGCGGGAGCCGCTGGTGAGCAGTTCTTC. As protein: CAWSLAGAAGEQFF.

This clonotype was observed a handful of times. The V call is TRBV6-5, the J call TRBJ1-2; no firm D call. This CDR3 has 14 residues. Per the germline V gene, CDR1 is MNHEY and CDR2 is SVGAGI. Trimming took 5 bases from V and 1 from J, leaving 11 bases between them. CDR3 loop: CASSRVGVNYGYTF. In nucleotides, the CDR3 is TGTGCCAGCAGTCGAGTGGGAGTTAACTATGGCTACACCTTC.